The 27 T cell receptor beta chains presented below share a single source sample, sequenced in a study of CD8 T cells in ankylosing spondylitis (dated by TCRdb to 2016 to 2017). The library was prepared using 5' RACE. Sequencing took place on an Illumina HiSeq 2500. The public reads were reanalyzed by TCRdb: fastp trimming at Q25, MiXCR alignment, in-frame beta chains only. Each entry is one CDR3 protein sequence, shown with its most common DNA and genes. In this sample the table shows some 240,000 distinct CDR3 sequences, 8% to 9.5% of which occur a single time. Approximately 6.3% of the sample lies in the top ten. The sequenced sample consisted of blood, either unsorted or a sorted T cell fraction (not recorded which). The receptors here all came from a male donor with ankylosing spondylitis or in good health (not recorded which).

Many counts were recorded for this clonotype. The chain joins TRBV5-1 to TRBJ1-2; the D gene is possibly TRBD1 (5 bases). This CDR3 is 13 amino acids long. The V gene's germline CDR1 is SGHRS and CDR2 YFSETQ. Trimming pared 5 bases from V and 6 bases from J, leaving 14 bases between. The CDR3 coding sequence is TGCGCCAGCAGTCCGCAGGGCAGGAATGGCTACACCTTC. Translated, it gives CASSPQGRNGYTF.

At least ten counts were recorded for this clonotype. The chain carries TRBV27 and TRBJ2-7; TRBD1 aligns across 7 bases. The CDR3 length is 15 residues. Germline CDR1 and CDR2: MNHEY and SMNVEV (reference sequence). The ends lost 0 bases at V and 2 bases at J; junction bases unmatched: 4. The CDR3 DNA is TGTGCCAGCAGTTTATCAGGGACAGACCCCTACGAGCAGTACTTC. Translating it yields CASSLSGTDPYEQYF.

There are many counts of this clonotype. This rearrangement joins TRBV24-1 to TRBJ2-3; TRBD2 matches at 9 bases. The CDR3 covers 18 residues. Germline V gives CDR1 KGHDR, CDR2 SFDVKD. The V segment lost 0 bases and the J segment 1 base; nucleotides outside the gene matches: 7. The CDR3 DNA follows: TGTGCCACCAGTGATTTGGGGCGGGAGGGCCCAGGCACAGATACGCAGTATTTT. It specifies CATSDLGREGPGTDTQYF.

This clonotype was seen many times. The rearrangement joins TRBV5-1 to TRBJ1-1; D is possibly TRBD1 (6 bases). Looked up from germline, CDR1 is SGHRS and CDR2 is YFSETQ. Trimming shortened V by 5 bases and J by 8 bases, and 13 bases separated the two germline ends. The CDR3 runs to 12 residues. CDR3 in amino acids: CASRGEGGEAFF. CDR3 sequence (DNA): TGCGCCAGCAGGGGAGAGGGGGGGGAAGCTTTCTTT.

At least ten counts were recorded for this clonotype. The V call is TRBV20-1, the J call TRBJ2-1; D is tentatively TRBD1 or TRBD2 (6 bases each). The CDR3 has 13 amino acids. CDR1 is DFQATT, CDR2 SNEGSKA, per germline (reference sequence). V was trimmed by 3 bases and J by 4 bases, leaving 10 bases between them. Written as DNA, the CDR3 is TGCAGTGCTAGCGGGGGCACGTACAATGAGCAGTTCTTC. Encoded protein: CSASGGTYNEQFF.

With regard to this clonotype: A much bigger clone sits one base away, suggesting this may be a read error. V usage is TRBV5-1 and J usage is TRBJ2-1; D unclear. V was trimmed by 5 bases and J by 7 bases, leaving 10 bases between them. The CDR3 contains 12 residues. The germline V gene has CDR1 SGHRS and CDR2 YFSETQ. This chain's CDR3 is CASRPSENEQFF. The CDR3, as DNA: TGCGCCAGCAGGCCGAGCGAGAATGAGCAGTTCTTC.

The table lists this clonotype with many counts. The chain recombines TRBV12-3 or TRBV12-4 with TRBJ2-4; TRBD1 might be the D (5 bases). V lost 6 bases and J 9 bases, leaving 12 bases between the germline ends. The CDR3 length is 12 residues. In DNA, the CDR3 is TGTGCCAGCAGAACGACAGTTGGCATTCAGTACTTC. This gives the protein CASRTTVGIQYF.

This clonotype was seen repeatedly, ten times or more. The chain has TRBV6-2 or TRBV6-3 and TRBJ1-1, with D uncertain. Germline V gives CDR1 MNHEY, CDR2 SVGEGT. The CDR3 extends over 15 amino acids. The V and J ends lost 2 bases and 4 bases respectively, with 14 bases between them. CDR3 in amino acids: CASSYGSPVSTEAFF. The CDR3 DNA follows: TGTGCCAGCAGTTACGGCAGCCCCGTGAGCACTGAAGCTTTCTTT.

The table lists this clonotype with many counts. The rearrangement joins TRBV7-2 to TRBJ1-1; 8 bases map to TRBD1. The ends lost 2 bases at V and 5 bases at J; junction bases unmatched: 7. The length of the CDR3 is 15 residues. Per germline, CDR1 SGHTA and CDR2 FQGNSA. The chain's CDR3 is CASSLTRTGITEAFF. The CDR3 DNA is TGTGCCAGCAGCTTAACGCGGACAGGGATTACTGAAGCTTTCTTT.

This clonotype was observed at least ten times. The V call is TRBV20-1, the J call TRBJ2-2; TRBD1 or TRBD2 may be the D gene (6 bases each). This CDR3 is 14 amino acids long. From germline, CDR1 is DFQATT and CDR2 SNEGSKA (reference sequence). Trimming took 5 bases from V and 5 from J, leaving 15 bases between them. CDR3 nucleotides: TGCAGTGCTCCGGGGGCCCTGAGGACCGGGGAGCTGTTTTTT. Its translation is CSAPGALRTGELFF.

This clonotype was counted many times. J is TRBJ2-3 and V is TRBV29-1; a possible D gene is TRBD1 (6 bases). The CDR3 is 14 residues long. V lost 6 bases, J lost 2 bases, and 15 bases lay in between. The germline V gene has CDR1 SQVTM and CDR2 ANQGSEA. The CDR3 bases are TGCAGCGTGGGGCGAGGACAGCCCACAGATACGCAGTATTTT. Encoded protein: CSVGRGQPTDTQYF.

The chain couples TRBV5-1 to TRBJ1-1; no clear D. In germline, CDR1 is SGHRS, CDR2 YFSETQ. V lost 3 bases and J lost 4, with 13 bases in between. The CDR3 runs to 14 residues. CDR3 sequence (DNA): TGCGCCAGCAGCTCCGGCGGGCCCAGCACTGAAGCTTTCTTT. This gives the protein CASSSGGPSTEAFF.

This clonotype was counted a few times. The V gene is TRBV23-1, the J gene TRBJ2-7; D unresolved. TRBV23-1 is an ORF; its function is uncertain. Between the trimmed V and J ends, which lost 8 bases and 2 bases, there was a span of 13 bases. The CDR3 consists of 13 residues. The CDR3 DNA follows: TGCGCCAGCTGCCTCTGTAGGGCCTACGAGCAGTACTTC. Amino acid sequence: CASCLCRAYEQYF.

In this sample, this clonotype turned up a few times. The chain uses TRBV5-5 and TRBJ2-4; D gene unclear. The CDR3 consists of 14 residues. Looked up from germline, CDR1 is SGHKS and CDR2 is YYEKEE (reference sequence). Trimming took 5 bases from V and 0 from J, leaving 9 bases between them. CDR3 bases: TGTGCCAGCAGGCTGCTACTAGCCAAAAACATTCAGTACTTC. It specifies CASRLLLAKNIQYF.

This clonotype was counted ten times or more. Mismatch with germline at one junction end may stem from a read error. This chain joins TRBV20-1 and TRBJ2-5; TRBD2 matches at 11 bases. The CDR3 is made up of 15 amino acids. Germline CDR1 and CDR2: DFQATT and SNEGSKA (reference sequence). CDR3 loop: CSAGDSGRAKETQYF. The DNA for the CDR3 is TGCAGTGCTGGAGATAGCGGGAGGGCCAAAGAGACCCAGTACTTC.

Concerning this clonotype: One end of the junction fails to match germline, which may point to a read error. CDR3 coding DNA: TGTGCCGGCAGCGTTGGACAGGGGATGTACGAGCAGTACTTC. Translated, it gives CAGSVGQGMYEQYF. This chain uses TRBV9 with TRBJ2-7; the match to TRBD1 covers 9 bases. The CDR3 is 14 residues long. Germline values: CDR1 SGDLS, CDR2 YYNGEE.

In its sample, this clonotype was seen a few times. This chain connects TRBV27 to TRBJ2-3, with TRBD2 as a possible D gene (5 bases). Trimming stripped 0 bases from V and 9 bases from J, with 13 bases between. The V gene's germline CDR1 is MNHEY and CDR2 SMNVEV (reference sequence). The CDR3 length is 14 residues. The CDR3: CASSLSGLFMTQYF. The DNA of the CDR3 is TGTGCCAGCAGTTTATCCGGACTGTTTATGACGCAGTATTTT.

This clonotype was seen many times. CDR3 loop: CSVEDPQGDTQYF. The CDR3 DNA reads as TGCAGCGTTGAAGATCCTCAAGGGGATACGCAGTATTTT. This chain joins TRBV29-1 and TRBJ2-3; D is ambiguous. The V gene's germline CDR1 is SQVTM and CDR2 ANQGSEA. The ends were cut back, 0 bases at V and 6 bases at J, with 10 bases in the middle. This CDR3 contains 13 residues.

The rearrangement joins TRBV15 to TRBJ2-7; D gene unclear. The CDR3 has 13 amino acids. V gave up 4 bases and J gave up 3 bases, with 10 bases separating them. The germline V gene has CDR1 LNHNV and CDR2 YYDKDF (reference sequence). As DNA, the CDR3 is TGTGCCACCAGCAAGGGCAGACACTACGAGCAGTACTTC. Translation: CATSKGRHYEQYF.

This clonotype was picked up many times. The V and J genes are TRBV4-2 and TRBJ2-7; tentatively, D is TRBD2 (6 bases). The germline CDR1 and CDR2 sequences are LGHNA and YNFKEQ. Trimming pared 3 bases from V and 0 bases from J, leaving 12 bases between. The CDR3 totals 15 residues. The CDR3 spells CASSHLWDFSYEQYF. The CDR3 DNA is TGTGCCAGCAGCCACCTCTGGGACTTCTCCTACGAGCAGTACTTC.

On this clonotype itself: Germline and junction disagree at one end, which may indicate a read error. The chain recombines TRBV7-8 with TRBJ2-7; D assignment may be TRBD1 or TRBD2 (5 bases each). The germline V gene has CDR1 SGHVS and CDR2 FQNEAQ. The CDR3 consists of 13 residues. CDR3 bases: TGTGCCAGCAGCCGAGGGAACCAACAGGATACGCACTTC. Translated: CASSRGNQQDTHF.

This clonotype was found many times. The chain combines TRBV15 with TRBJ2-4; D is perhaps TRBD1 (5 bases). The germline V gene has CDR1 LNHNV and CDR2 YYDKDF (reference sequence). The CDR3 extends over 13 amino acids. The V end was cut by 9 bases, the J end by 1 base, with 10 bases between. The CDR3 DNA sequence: TGTGCCACTTTCGACAGTGCCAAAAACATTCAGTACTTC. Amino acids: CATFDSAKNIQYF.

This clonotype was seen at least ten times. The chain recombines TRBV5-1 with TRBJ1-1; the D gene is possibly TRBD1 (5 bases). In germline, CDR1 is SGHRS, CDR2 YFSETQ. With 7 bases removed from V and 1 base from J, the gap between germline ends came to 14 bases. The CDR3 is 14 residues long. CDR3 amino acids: CASSRGRGNTEAFF. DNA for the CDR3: TGCGCCAGCTCTAGGGGACGCGGGAACACTGAAGCTTTCTTT.

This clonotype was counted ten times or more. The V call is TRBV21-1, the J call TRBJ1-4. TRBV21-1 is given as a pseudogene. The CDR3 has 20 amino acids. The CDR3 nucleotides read TGTGCCAGCAGCGTAACAGGGAGGGGAGAGGGCCATGCAACTAATGAAAAACTGTTTTTT. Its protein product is CASSVTGRGEGHATNEKLFF.

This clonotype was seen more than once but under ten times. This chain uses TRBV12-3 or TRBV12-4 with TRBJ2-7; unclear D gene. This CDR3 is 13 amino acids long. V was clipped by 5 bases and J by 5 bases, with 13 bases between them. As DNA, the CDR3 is TGTGCCAGCAGTCCCCCGCAGGACCACGAGCAGTACTTC. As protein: CASSPPQDHEQYF.

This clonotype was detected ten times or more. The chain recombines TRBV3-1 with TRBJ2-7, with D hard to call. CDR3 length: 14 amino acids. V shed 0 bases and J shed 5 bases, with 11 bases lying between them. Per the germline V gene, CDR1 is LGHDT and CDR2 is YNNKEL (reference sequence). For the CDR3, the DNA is TGTGCCAGCAGCCAAGAATACGGCACCGACGAGCAGTACTTC. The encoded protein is CASSQEYGTDEQYF.

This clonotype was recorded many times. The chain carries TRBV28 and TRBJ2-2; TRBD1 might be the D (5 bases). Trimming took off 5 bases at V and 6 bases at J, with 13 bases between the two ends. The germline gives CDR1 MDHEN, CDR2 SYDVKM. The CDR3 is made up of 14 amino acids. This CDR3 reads CASSPFKGPGELFF. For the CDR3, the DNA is TGTGCCAGCAGTCCCTTCAAGGGGCCCGGGGAGCTGTTTTTT. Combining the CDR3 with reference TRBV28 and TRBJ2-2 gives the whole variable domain DVKVTQSSRYLVKRTGEKVFLECVQDMDHENMFWYRQDPGLGLRLIYFSYDVKMKEKGDIPEGYSVSREKKERFSLILESASTNQTSMYLCASSPFKGPGELFFGEGSRLTVL.